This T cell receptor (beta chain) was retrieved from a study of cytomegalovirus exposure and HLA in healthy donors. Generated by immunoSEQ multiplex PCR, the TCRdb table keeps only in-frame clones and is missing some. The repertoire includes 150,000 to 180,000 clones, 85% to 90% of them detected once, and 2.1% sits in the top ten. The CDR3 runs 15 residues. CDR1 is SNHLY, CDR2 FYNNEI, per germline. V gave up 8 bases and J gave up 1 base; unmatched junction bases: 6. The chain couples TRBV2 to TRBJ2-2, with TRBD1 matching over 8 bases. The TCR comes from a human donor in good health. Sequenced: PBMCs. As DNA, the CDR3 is TGTGCCAGCCTTCCCGGGACAGGGAACACCGGGGAGCTGTTTTTT. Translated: CASLPGTGNTGELFF.